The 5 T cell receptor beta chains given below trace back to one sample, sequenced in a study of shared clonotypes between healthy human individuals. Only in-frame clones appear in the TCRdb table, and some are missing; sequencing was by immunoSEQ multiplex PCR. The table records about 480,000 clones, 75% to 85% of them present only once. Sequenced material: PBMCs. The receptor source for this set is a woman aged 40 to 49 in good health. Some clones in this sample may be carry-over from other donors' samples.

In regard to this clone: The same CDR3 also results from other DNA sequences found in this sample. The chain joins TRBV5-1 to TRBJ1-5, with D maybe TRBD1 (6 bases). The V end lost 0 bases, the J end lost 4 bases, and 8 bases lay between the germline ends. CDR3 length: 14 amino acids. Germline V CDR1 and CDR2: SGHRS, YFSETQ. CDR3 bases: TGCGCCAGCAGCTTGGGGACAGTAAATCAGCCCCAGCATTTT. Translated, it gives CASSLGTVNQPQHF. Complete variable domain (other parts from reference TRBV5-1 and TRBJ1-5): KAGVTQTPRYLIKTRGQQVTLSCSPISGHRSVSWYQQTPGQGLQFLFEYFSETQRNKGNFPGRFSGRQFSNSRSEMNVSTLELGDSALYLCASSLGTVNQPQHFGDGTRLSIL.

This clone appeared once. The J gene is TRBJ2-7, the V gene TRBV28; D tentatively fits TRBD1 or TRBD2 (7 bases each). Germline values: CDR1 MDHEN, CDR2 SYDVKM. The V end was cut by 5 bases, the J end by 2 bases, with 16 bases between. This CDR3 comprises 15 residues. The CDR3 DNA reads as TGTGCCAGCAGTCCCCCGGGGGGACAGACCTACGAGCAGTACTTC. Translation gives CASSPPGGQTYEQYF.

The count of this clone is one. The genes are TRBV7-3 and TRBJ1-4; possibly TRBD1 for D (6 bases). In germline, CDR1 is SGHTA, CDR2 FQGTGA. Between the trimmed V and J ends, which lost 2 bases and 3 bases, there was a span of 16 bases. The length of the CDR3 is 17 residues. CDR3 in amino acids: CASSLGVDTGSNEKLFF. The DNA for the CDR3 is TGTGCCAGCAGCTTAGGCGTCGACACAGGGTCTAATGAAAAACTGTTTTTT.

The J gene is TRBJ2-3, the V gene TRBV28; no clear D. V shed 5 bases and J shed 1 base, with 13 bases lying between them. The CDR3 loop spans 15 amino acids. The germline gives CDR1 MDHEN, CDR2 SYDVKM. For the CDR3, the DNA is TGTGCCAGCAGTGCTGATAGCTTGGGCACAGATACGCAGTATTTT. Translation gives CASSADSLGTDTQYF.

The CDR3 DNA reads TGTGCCAGCAGCTTAGCCACTGAGGAGGAGCAGTTCTTC. Its protein is CASSLATEEEQFF. The rearrangement uses TRBV7-6 and TRBJ2-1; no definite D call. V was clipped by 0 bases and J by 10 bases, with 10 bases between them. Germline V gene sequence: CDR1 SGHVS, CDR2 FNYEAQ. CDR3 size: 13 residues.